Detailed here is one T cell receptor (beta chain). The antigen is undetermined. The CDR3 is 17 amino acids. Trimming took 2 bases from V and 0 from J; bases not matched to a gene: 7. The germline V gene has CDR1 MNHEY and CDR2 SMNVEV (reference sequence). Here immunoSEQ multiplex PCR was the method, and the copy in TCRdb shows in-frame clones only, minus some. The data show roughly 66,000 clones, 75% to 90% seen once. These data come from a study of OX40 agonist ivuxolimab in advanced cancers. Looking at the study overall: Ivuxolimab, an antibody that agonizes OX40 (CD134), was administered to the patients. Patients were treated with intravenous ivuxolimab, dosed at 0.01 to 10 mg/kg and infused every 2 weeks. Earlier treatment with anti-PD-1, anti-PD-L1 or anti-CTLA-4 was permitted, and around 36% had received some.

Study-level results: With doses of 0.1 to 3.0 mg/kg, CD4+ and CD8+ blood T cells had undergone clonal expansion by week 6.

V gene TRBV27 combines with J gene TRBJ2-7; TRBD1 aligns across 10 bases. This TCR came from an adult with an advanced solid tumor such as melanoma, head and neck, liver or kidney cancer. Sequences were derived from CD4+ or CD8+ T cells sorted from blood, sampled in a trial of the OX40 agonist ivuxolimab. The CDR3 protein is CASSLVGQGIYSYEQYF. Written as DNA, the CDR3 is TGTGCCAGCAGTTTAGTGGGACAGGGGATCTACTCCTACGAGCAGTACTTC.